A selection of T cell receptor beta chains follows, all from one sample in a study of beta chain features in type 1 diabetes. Profiling relied on immunoSEQ multiplex PCR, and the TCRdb table lists in-frame clones only, not all of them. This table has 150,000 to 180,000 clones, about a tenth appearing once. Sequenced sample: central memory CD4+ T cells from blood. The source of these receptors is a man under 40 with type 1 diabetes. Both conserved end residues are part of each CDR3. D genes are given only for firm matches.

v_call	d_call	j_call	cdr3_aa
TRBV6-1	TRBD1	TRBJ1-1	CASRANRGAREAFF
TRBV18	.	TRBJ1-5	CASSAGGNQPQHF
TRBV2	.	TRBJ1-1	CASSERQGNTEAFF
TRBV5-1	.	TRBJ2-5	CASRLTGVHQETQYF
TRBV6-8	.	TRBJ1-4	CASSYSGQGEKLFF
TRBV7-6	.	TRBJ2-5	CASSLEGAGETQYF
TRBV7-9	.	TRBJ1-5	CASSEGDYVDQPQHF
TRBV29-1	TRBD2	TRBJ2-7	CSVAASGNYEQYF
TRBV7-2	.	TRBJ2-7	CASSLVIGVGYEQYF
TRBV25-1	TRBD1	TRBJ2-7	CASSDYRGNGYEQYF
TRBV5-6	TRBD1	TRBJ1-1	CASSRGQLNTEAFF
TRBV28	.	TRBJ2-1	CASTAGGGTLSNEQFF
TRBV2	.	TRBJ2-5	CATDGDTETQYF
TRBV6-5	.	TRBJ2-7	CASSEVGRTHEQYF
TRBV18	.	TRBJ2-3	CASSPDSASTDTQYF
TRBV7-9	.	TRBJ1-2	CASGLHSDYGYTF
TRBV9	.	TRBJ2-3	CASSVGGTRYHTLTDTQYF
TRBV27	TRBD2	TRBJ2-1	CASSALAGGRGDEQFF
TRBV7-9	.	TRBJ1-2	CASSSSAGNRGYTF
TRBV18	.	TRBJ2-1	CASSPTVANEQFF
TRBV6-5	.	TRBJ1-3	CASSGEFRGNTIYF
TRBV11-1	.	TRBJ2-7	CASSLTYNYEQYF
TRBV13	TRBD1	TRBJ2-5	CASSLFGTDSAQYF
TRBV2	.	TRBJ1-3	CASSEASGTIYF
TRBV9	.	TRBJ1-5	CASSVVAPQVQPQHF
TRBV6-1	.	TRBJ1-1	CASRGGVRTEAFF
TRBV30	.	TRBJ1-1	CAWKGESGTEAFF
TRBV5-1	.	TRBJ1-1	CASRRGEANTEAFF
TRBV19	.	TRBJ2-1	CASSSLGHWGNEQFF
TRBV7-9	TRBD2	TRBJ2-1	CASSLPPRLAGAYNEQFF
TRBV5-1	TRBD1	TRBJ2-7	CASSRGRDSEQYF
TRBV4-2	.	TRBJ2-2	CASSQAGLNTGELFF
TRBV7-2	TRBD2	TRBJ2-7	CASQSSGGPYEQYF
TRBV7-9	TRBD2	TRBJ2-1	CASSLARLAGVDEQFF
TRBV28	TRBD2	TRBJ2-1	CAHGGRDLYNEQFF
TRBV30	.	TRBJ2-7	CAWSKKQGNEQYF
TRBV6-5	TRBD2	TRBJ2-1	CASRLGLAGVVEFF
TRBV5-1	TRBD2	TRBJ2-5	CASSLALLSSGNQETQYF
TRBV30	TRBD2	TRBJ2-7	CAWSVAGGRGEQYF
TRBV6-5	.	TRBJ1-5	CASRSRFNQPQHF
TRBV7-9	.	TRBJ2-7	CASSLDMAGPRKQYF
TRBV4-3	.	TRBJ2-3	CASSQDTPINTDTQYF
TRBV5-1	.	TRBJ2-5	CASSGGGKLQETQYF
TRBV5-8	.	TRBJ2-3	CASSLQGGSTDTQYF
TRBV28	.	TRBJ1-2	CASSGGWGYGYTF
TRBV20-1	TRBD1	TRBJ2-3	CSAKGAGTQYF
TRBV2	.	TRBJ1-4	CASSEHRMNEKLFF
TRBV27	.	TRBJ1-2	CASSFSRGTGYTF
TRBV18	.	TRBJ2-5	CASSPRGTPNQETQYF
TRBV10-3	TRBD1	TRBJ2-7	CAISSQGFYEQYF
TRBV28	.	TRBJ2-4	CASSLFQGSGIQYF